This TCR beta chain was profiled in a study of blood T cells in healthy people across ages (dated by TCRdb to between 2014 and 2017). About the investigation overall: In model experiments, template switching captured roughly one uniquely barcoded TCR beta cDNA molecule for every two T cells. Using deep sequencing normalized with unique cDNA molecular identifiers, the study measured how TCR beta repertoire diversity changes with age. Donors were grouped into four age groups: young (average roughly 17 years), middle-aged (about 38), aged (about 59) and long-lived (approximately 82). To avoid experimental bias, donors of different ages were spread randomly across the sequencing lanes. For two donors (one aged 18 to 29 and one aged 80 or older), the study analyzed two additional independent replicas of 1 million unique cDNA reads from the same blood draw.

What the authors observed across the whole study: Estimates of total diversity based on one million sequenced T cells were considered lower bounds and underestimates. Observed TCR beta diversity per million T cells fell roughly linearly with age, and a significant reduction was already apparent by age roughly 40. The long-lived group showed more naive CD4+ T cells, fewer expanded clones and increased TCR diversity than the aged group, suggesting age selection. There was a strong correlation between observed TCR beta diversity and the percentage of naive T cells measured by flow cytometry. Donor CMV infection status was unknown, potentially confounding age-related changes in expanded clonotypes. Since profiling was done on bulk unsorted PBMCs, naive and antigen-experienced compartments could not be conclusively compared.

Library method: 5' RACE. TCRdb names Illumina HiSeq 2500 as the instrument used. A second PCR of about 7 to 12 cycles was run with a J-beta primer mix and a sample-barcoded 5' primer. A unique molecular identifier was introduced onto each TCR beta cDNA molecule by a template-switch 5' adaptor carrying 12 random nucleotides. Each sample yielded at least 2.5 million CDR3-containing paired-end reads. All of the RNA was converted into first-strand cDNA using the Mint cDNA synthesis kit, with a TRBC-specific oligonucleotide serving as the primer. Following uracil-DNA glycosylase treatment, a first 18-cycle PCR with universal primers M1SS and BC2_uni_R was performed on all cDNA. Per the authors' processing: Normalization of each sample was performed by random selection of 1 million high-quality reads, each carrying a distinct molecular identifier. Reads with shared molecular identifiers were discarded instead of being binned into consensus sequences. MiTCR, with a Q25 quality threshold and the strictest error-elimination algorithm, was used for CDR3 identification, clonotype clustering and error correction. A nonparametric unseen species model with Euler transformation was used to estimate a lower bound on total TCR beta diversity. TCRdb redid the processing of the public reads, applying fastp at Q25 and MiXCR, and retained in-frame beta chains. All rows with the same CDR3 protein become a single entry with the most common DNA and genes. What appears here as the V and J calls and clone size reflects TCRdb's work, not the paper's. The sample table holds over a million distinct CDR3 sequences, of which roughly 64% were seen once. The top ten clonotypes cover more than 6% of the sample.

Donors were 30 to 45 systemically healthy Caucasian individuals from Russia aged roughly 6 to 90 years. Each donor gave 9 to 10 milliliters of peripheral blood, collected into EDTA-treated Vacutainer tubes. Ficoll-Paque density-gradient centrifugation was used to isolate PBMCs, with at least 6 million obtained per sample. Total RNA, at least 5 micrograms per sample, was extracted from PBMCs with Trizol reagent. For every donor, an aliquot of PBMCs went through flow cytometry to measure the percentages of naive CD45RAhigh/CD27high T cells. Points on this clonotype: This receptor's antigen is unknown. One base away there is no much larger clone; base qualities are not given.

The CDR3 spans 18 residues, from the cysteine through the phenylalanine. Only the CDR3 DNA is retained, 54 bases long and in frame from the first base. V is pared back by 0 bases and J by 0 bases, with 12 bases lying between the germline termini. The germline V gene supplies CDR1 LGHNA and CDR2 YSLEER. The receptor comes from a young man in good health. The sample comprised blood. This sequence uses TRBV4-3 and TRBJ2-6, and TRBD1 may be the D gene, going by 7 matching bases. The CDR3 is CASSQDLQGGSGANVLTF. The DNA is TGCGCCAGCAGCCAAGATCTCCAGGGGGGCTCTGGGGCCAACGTCCTGACTTTC.